The clone carrying this T cell receptor (beta chain) was counted only a few times. What it recognizes is unknown. This sample stems from a study of blood T cells in healthy people across ages. The use of a sample-barcoded 5' primer and a J-beta primer mix characterized a second PCR of about 6 to 11 cycles. TCRdb passed the 5' RACE reads through MiXCR, listing each CDR3 protein once. The sample lists about a million distinct CDR3 sequences; 51% were seen once. The CDR3 is 15 residues long. CDR1 is SGDLS, CDR2 YYNGEE, per germline. V gave up 1 base and J gave up 4 bases, with 11 bases separating them. Study observations and caveats: Reliance upon unsorted PBMCs precluded definitive naive versus antigen-experienced comparison. Age showed a roughly linear inverse relationship with TCR beta diversity per million T cells.

PBMCs, at least 6.5 million per sample, were isolated. The TCR was taken from an older woman in good health. Sequenced material: blood. The chain recombines TRBV9 with TRBJ2-2; D is undetermined. The chain's CDR3 is CASSVTAEATGELFF. In DNA form, the CDR3 reads TGTGCCAGCAGCGTAACGGCGGAAGCCACCGGGGAGCTGTTTTTT. Based on the CDR3 plus reference TRBV9 and TRBJ2-2, the full variable domain is DSGVTQTPKHLITATGQRVTLRCSPRSGDLSVYWYQQSLDQGLQFLIQYYNGEERAKGNILERFSAQQFPDLHSELNLSSLELGDSALYFCASSVTAEATGELFFGEGSRLTVL.